This TCR beta chain was captured in a study of T cells after yellow fever vaccination. This clonotype turned up a few times. Germline V lookup: CDR1 SGHAT, CDR2 FQNNGV. This CDR3 is 15 amino acids long. Trimming took off 4 bases at V and 8 bases at J, with 20 bases between the two ends. Each CDR3 protein is one row after TCRdb ran MiXCR on the 5' RACE reads. Here the sample spans some 400,000 distinct CDR3 sequences, roughly 20% being singletons. The TCR was taken from a young man who received the YFV17D yellow fever vaccine. This chain connects TRBV11-2 to TRBJ1-2; D is ambiguous. Sequencing used PBMCs, obtained before the yellow fever booster vaccination. CDR3 sequence reads: CASSSSPDWAHGYTF. As DNA, the CDR3 is TGTGCCAGCAGCTCTTCCCCGGACTGGGCTCACGGCTACACCTTC.